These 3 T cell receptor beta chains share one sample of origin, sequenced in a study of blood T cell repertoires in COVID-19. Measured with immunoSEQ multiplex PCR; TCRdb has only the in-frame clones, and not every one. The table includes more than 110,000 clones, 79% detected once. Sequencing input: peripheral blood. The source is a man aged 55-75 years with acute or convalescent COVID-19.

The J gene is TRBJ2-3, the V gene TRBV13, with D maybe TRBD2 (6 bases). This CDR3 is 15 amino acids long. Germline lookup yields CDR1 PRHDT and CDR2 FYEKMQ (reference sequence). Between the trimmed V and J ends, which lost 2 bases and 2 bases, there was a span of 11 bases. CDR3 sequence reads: CASSLWGGDTDTQYF. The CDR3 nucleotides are TGTGCCAGCAGCTTATGGGGCGGGGACACAGATACGCAGTATTTT.

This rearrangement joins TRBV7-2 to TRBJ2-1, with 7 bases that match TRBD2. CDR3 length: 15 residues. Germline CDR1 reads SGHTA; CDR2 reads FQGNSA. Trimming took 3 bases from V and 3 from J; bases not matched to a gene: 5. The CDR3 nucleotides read TGTGCCAGCAGCTTTGGACTAGAAATCTACAATGAGCAGTTCTTC. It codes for CASSFGLEIYNEQFF.

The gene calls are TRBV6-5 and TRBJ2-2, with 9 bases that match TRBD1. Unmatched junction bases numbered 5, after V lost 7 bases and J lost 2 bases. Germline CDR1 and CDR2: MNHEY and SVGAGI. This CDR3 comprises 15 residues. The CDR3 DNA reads TGTGCCAGCACCCTTACAGGGGGCAACACCGGGGAGCTGTTTTTT. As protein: CASTLTGGNTGELFF.